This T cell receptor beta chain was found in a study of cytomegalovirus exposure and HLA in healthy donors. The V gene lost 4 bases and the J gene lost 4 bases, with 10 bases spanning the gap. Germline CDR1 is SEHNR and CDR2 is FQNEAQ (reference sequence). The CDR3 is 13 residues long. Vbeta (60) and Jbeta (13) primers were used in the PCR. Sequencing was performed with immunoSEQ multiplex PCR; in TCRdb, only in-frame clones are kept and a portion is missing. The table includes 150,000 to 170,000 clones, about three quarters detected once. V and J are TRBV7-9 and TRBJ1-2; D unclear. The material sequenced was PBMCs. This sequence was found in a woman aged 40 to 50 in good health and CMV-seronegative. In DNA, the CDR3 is TGTGCCAGCAGCTCAGGCCGGGGCTATGGCTACACCTTC. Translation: CASSSGRGYGYTF.